This TCR beta chain was obtained from a study of human thymus T cells. As concerns this clone: The target antigen is unknown.

Thymus specimens were resections from corrective heart surgery. This table comes from immunoSEQ multiplex PCR, and its TCRdb copy is limited to in-frame clones, with some not included. The data contain some 130,000 clones, about 94% of them seen just once; the ten biggest clones take up around 0.025%. The study, taken as a whole, reports: There were highly overlapping thymic repertoires among unrelated individuals, as related research reported. What appeared biased in thymic and blood repertoires was the usage of V and J genes.

Sequencing was carried out using thymus tissue. This TCR came from a boy in the first two years of life with a congenital heart defect but otherwise immunologically healthy.

For the CDR3, the DNA is TGTGCCTGGACAGGGGGGGAACCTAACACCGGGGAGCTGTTTTTT. It is translated as CAWTGGEPNTGELFF. The genes are TRBV30 and TRBJ2-2; the D gene could be TRBD1 or TRBD2 (7 bases each). Germline V gives CDR1 GTSNPN, CDR2 SVGIG (reference sequence). The CDR3 consists of 15 residues. V dropped 4 bases and J dropped 2 bases, with 14 bases sitting between them.